Reported below is one T cell receptor beta chain. Other DNA sequences in this sample translate to the same CDR3. Measured with immunoSEQ multiplex PCR; TCRdb has only the in-frame clones, and not every one. Of 950,000 to 1,100,000 clones listed, about 74% are singletons. This sample was taken from a study of shared clonotypes between healthy human individuals. The CDR3 is 16 residues long. Trimming at V came to 0 bases and at J to 1 base, leaving 2 bases not matched to a gene. The germline CDR1 and CDR2 sequences are SGHRS and YFSETQ. The chain uses TRBV5-1 and TRBJ2-3, with 10 bases fitting TRBD2. The specimen sequenced was memory CD4+ T cells sorted from blood. As for subset: CD45RA-negative fraction. This TCR was recovered from a man between 18 and 29 years old in good health. DNA for the CDR3: TGCGCCAGCAGCTTGGATCTAGCGGGGGGCACAGATACGCAGTATTTT. Its translation: CASSLDLAGGTDTQYF.